This T cell receptor beta chain comes out of a study of CD8 T cells in ankylosing spondylitis. Study-wide points: Matched ankylosing spondylitis synovial fluid reportedly contained a significantly enriched population of disease-linked clones.

Using its own MiXCR run on the 5' RACE reads, TCRdb lists one record per CDR3 protein. The data hold some 150,000 distinct CDR3 sequences, with roughly 44% observed a single time. This clonotype has a count of ten or more. Its specificity is unknown. Sample: synovial fluid, either unsorted or a sorted T cell fraction (not recorded which). This clonotype was sampled from a male donor with ankylosing spondylitis.

CDR3 nucleotides: TGCAGTGCTAGAACATGGGCGGGGGATTCCAATGAGCAGTTCTTC. Translated: CSARTWAGDSNEQFF. The V call is TRBV20-1, the J call TRBJ2-1, with 7 positions matching TRBD2. The length of the CDR3 is 15 residues. The V gene end was trimmed by 2 bases and the J gene end by 6 bases; junction bases not matched to a gene: 10. CDR1 is DFQATT, CDR2 SNEGSKA, per germline (reference sequence).